This TCR beta chain stems from a study of metastatic and nonmetastatic thyroid tumors. The overall study: From malignant and benign thyroid patients, repertoires in blood and in tumor or nodule tissue were compared. Study-level points and caveats: In both blood and tumor samples, TCR beta diversity was reported significantly higher for malignant than benign nodules.

No patient had received any treatment before thyroid surgery. With regard to this clone: What it recognizes is unknown. The junction and the germline gene differ at one end; a read error may be behind it.

This CDR3 is built from 18 residues. The germline V gene has CDR1 MNHEY and CDR2 SVGEGT. Original data processing: What underpinned the distant-metastasis classifier for papillary thyroid cancer was the set of CDR3 differences across clinicopathological groups. TCRdb re-processed the PCR reads through MiXCR. None of the V and J calls come from the authors' own analysis; TCRdb made them. The data contain 32,000 or so clones, around 20% of them singletons. Material: blood. This clonotype was sampled from a female donor with papillary thyroid cancer or a benign thyroid nodule (not recorded which). Some clones in this sample may be carry-over from other donors' samples. The chain carries TRBV6-2 or TRBV6-3 and TRBJ1-6, with no clear D. CDR3 sequence (DNA): TGTGCCAGCAGTTACGTGGCAGACCTCCTTGTCTTACCTTCAACCCTCCAATTT. Translating gives CASSYVADLLVLPSTLQF.